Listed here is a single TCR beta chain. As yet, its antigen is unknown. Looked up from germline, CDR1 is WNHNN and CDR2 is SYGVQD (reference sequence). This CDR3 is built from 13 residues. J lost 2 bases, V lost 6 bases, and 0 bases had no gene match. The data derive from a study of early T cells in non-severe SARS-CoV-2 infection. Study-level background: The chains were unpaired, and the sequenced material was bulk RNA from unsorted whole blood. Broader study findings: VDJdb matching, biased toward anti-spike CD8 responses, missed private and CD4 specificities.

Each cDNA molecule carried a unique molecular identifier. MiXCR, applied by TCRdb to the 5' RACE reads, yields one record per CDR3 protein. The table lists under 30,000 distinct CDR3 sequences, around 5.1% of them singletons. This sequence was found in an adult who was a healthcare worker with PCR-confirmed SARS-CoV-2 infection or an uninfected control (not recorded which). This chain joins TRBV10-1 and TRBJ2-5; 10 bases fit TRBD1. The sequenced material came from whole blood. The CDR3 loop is CASRDRGQETQYF. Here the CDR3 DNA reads TGCGCCAGCAGGGACAGGGGGCAAGAGACCCAGTACTTC.